The present T cell receptor beta chain was sequenced within a study of blood T cells in healthy people across ages. Study results and caveats: The recorded TCR beta diversity per million T cells decreased in a roughly linear manner with age. Higher diversity and more naive CD4+ cells were features of long-lived donors, compared to aged donors.

The use of a sample-barcoded 5' primer and a J-beta primer mix characterized a second PCR of about 6 to 12 cycles. The template-switch adaptor, which had 12 random nucleotides, put a tag on each cDNA molecule. TCRdb called the 5' RACE reads again in MiXCR, with one record for every CDR3 protein. The profile shows about 800,000 distinct CDR3 sequences, 58% of them singletons. This CDR3 has 14 residues. Germline V gene data show CDR1 as SQVTM and CDR2 as ANQGSEA. Trimming stripped 3 bases from V and 2 bases from J, with 11 bases between. This clonotype was observed a handful of times. Its specificity is unknown.

The sample comprised blood. This clonotype was obtained from a man between 25 and 39 years old in good health. The gene calls are TRBV29-1 and TRBJ2-1, with D possibly TRBD1 on 5 matching bases. CDR3 sequence (DNA): TGCAGCGTTGAGTCTCAGGGAACCTACAATGAGCAGTTCTTC. This sequence encodes CSVESQGTYNEQFF.